The rows below give T cell receptor beta chains drawn from one sample of a study of blood T cell repertoires in COVID-19. Profiled with immunoSEQ multiplex PCR; TCRdb holds only in-frame clones, not every one. The sample lists some 500,000 clones, less than 90% seen once, with around 7.8% in the top ten. Sequenced input: peripheral blood. The receptors come from a woman between 50 and 59 years old with COVID-19, enrolled during active disease. Both conserved end residues are part of each CDR3. Fields, in order: J gene, V gene, clone size, D gene, CDR3 DNA, CDR3 protein. D genes are given only for firm matches. Not all rows give a size; the values are once, few, many and, for expanded clones, a class.

>TRBJ2-3|TRBV5-1|NA|NA
TGCGCCAGCAGCTTGGGAGGGGGGGCAGATACGCAGTATTTT
CASSLGGGADTQYF
>TRBJ2-3|TRBV23-1|NA|TRBD2
TGCGCCAGCAGTCGACGACCTAGCGGGGGCACAGATACGCAGTATTTT
CASSRRPSGGTDTQYF
>TRBJ2-3|TRBV9|NA|NA
TGTGCCAGCAGCGTCCCGGGCGGGGTCGGTGCAGATACGCAGTATTTT
CASSVPGGVGADTQYF
>TRBJ2-1|TRBV29-1|few|TRBD2
TGCAGCTCCCCTAGGGCGGCGGGGGGCCCCAATGAGCAGTTCTTC
CSSPRAAGGPNEQFF
>TRBJ2-5|TRBV7-2|NA|TRBD1
TGTGCCAGCAGCTCGTACAGGGGGGAAGAGACCCAGTACTTC
CASSSYRGEETQYF
>TRBJ2-7|TRBV28|NA|NA
TGTGCCAGCAGTTTACGGGGGTTCTCCTACGAGCAGTACTTC
CASSLRGFSYEQYF
>TRBJ1-5|TRBV7-2|once|TRBD1
TGTGCCAGCAATAGACAGGGGCGTAATCAGCCCCAGCATTTT
CASNRQGRNQPQHF
>TRBJ1-1|TRBV20-1|NA|NA
TGCAGTGCCTCCCCCGGGACTGAAGCTTTCTTT
CSASPGTEAFF
>TRBJ1-6|TRBV3-1/TRBV3-2|once|TRBD1
TGTGCCAGCAGGGGACAGGGCGGCAATTCACCCCTCCACTTT
CASRGQGGNSPLHF
>TRBJ1-2|TRBV2|NA|TRBD1
TGTGCCAGCAGTGGTTCCGGGACAGGGGGAGTGGATGGCTACACCTTC
CASSGSGTGGVDGYTF
>TRBJ1-6|TRBV6-5|NA|NA
TGTGCCAGCATCACAAGACGGCAGGGGCCCGACCCCCTCCACTTT
CASITRRQGPDPLHF
>TRBJ1-1|TRBV12-3/TRBV12-4|NA|TRBD1
TGTGCCAGCAGTTCGGGACAGGTCACTGAAGCTTTCTTT
CASSSGQVTEAFF
>TRBJ1-1|TRBV30|NA|NA
TGTGCCTGGAGTGTGAGCGGGTTCAACACTGAAGCTTTCTTT
CAWSVSGFNTEAFF
>TRBJ2-1|TRBV24-1|once|TRBD2
TGTGCCACCAGTGATCCTGAGCGGGGCAGGCAGTTCTTC
CATSDPERGRQFF
>TRBJ2-3|TRBV24-1|NA|NA
TGTGCCACCAGTGATTCGGTTAGCACAGATACGCAGTATTTT
CATSDSVSTDTQYF
>TRBJ1-1|TRBV7-9|once|TRBD1
TGTGCCAGCAGCTTAGGGTCGGAGGGACAGGAAGCTTTCTTT
CASSLGSEGQEAFF
>TRBJ2-3|TRBV5-1|NA|NA
TGCGCCAGCAGCTTGAGACAGCTCACAGATACGCAGTATTTT
CASSLRQLTDTQYF
>TRBJ2-4|TRBV10-1|NA|NA
TGCGCCAGCAGTGATCCAGGGGTGGACAAAAACATTCAGTACTTC
CASSDPGVDKNIQYF
>TRBJ2-3|TRBV10-2|NA|NA
TGCGCCAGTAGTGAGTCGGTGGCAAACCCCAGCACAGATACGCAGTATTTT
CASSESVANPSTDTQYF
>TRBJ2-7|TRBV3-1/TRBV3-2|NA|TRBD2
TGTGCCAGCAGCCGCGTAAAGGGACTAGCCTTCTACGAGCAGTACTTC
CASSRVKGLAFYEQYF
>TRBJ1-5|TRBV18|NA|TRBD1
TGTGCCAGCTCACCGGACAGGGAGGGTCAGCCCCAGCATTTT
CASSPDREGQPQHF
>TRBJ2-7|TRBV28|NA|TRBD2
TGTGCCAGCAGTGCCCCCGGGGGGTACGAGCAGTACTTC
CASSAPGGYEQYF
>TRBJ1-1|TRBV6-2/TRBV6-3|NA|NA
TGTGCCAGCAGTCCACAGGGAACCACTGAAGCTTTCTTT
CASSPQGTTEAFF
>TRBJ2-7|TRBV5-4|NA|TRBD2
TGTGCCAGCAGCTTTGAGCGGGGGGCCGAGCAGTACTTC
CASSFERGAEQYF
>TRBJ2-1|TRBV19|NA|TRBD2
TGTGCCAGTAGTGTTCAGACTAGCGGGGGGGTCCCCAATGAGCAGTTCTTC
CASSVQTSGGVPNEQFF
>TRBJ2-7|TRBV7-2|NA|NA
TGTGCCAGCAGCTCCAGACTCATCTTCTACGAGCAGTACTTC
CASSSRLIFYEQYF
>TRBJ2-4|TRBV5-5|NA|NA
TGTGCCAGCACCTCCGACCGGGTCGTTCAGTACTTC
CASTSDRVVQYF
>TRBJ2-3|TRBV30|NA|TRBD2
TGTGCCTGGAGGAAAGCGGGGTCAGATACGCAGTATTTT
CAWRKAGSDTQYF
>TRBJ1-1|TRBV2|NA|NA
TGTGCCAGCAGTGAAGCGCGGCAGTACGCTGAAGCTTTCTTT
CASSEARQYAEAFF
>TRBJ2-3|TRBV19|NA|TRBD2
TGTGCCATATGGCCCGGGACTAGCGGGGGTAAGGGCACAGATACGCAGTATTTT
CAIWPGTSGGKGTDTQYF
>TRBJ1-2|TRBV19|NA|TRBD1
TGTGCCAGTAGTGGGCGTTTGGACAGGGATAAACCAGCTTTCCCTTATGGCTACACCTTC
CASSGRLDRDKPAFPYGYTF
>TRBJ1-1|TRBV11-2|NA|NA
TGTGCCAGCAGTACAGGGCCTGAAGCTTTCTTT
CASSTGPEAFF
>TRBJ1-5|TRBV2|NA|NA
TGTGCCAGCAGTCGACAGACAATTTTACGGAATCAGCCCCAGCATTTT
CASSRQTILRNQPQHF
>TRBJ1-2|TRBV19|NA|TRBD1
TGTGCCAGTAGTGAATCCGGGACAGGTCGACTTAACTATGGCTACACCTTC
CASSESGTGRLNYGYTF
>TRBJ2-3|TRBV10-3|NA|NA
TGTGCCATCAGTGAGGGGCACGGGGGAGGAGCAGATACGCAGTATTTT
CAISEGHGGGADTQYF
>TRBJ2-3|TRBV7-7|NA|NA
TGTGCCAGCAGCTTATCTAATGTCGGGGGAGATACGCAGTATTTT
CASSLSNVGGDTQYF
>TRBJ1-2|TRBV30|NA|NA
TGTGCCTGGATGGGGAGGGGGGAATATGGCTACACCTTC
CAWMGRGEYGYTF
>TRBJ2-5|TRBV5-5|NA|TRBD1
TGTGCCAGCCTGATCCTGACAGGGGGCGAGGAGACCCAGTACTTC
CASLILTGGEETQYF
>TRBJ2-1|TRBV25-1|NA|TRBD2
TGTGCCAGCAGTGAATCGGGGGGGCGCGGGTCCGGGCAGTTCTTC
CASSESGGRGSGQFF
>TRBJ2-7|TRBV6-6|NA|NA
TGTGCCAGCAGCTTAGGGGGGGGCCGGACCTACGAGCAGTACTTC
CASSLGGGRTYEQYF
>TRBJ2-1|TRBV7-8|NA|TRBD2
TGTGCCAGCAGCCCAAAACTAGCGGGTTCCTACAATGAGCAGTTCTTC
CASSPKLAGSYNEQFF
>TRBJ1-1|TRBV19|NA|NA
TGTGCCAGTAGTCCTTCTACTCTGAACACTGAAGCTTTCTTT
CASSPSTLNTEAFF
>TRBJ1-6|TRBV5-1|NA|TRBD1
TGCGCCAGCAGCTTAGGCAGGGGGCAGGGAGAGGGCAATTCACCCCTCCACTTT
CASSLGRGQGEGNSPLHF
>TRBJ1-6|TRBV6-9|NA|NA
TGTGCCAGCAGTTCACAGGGCTCATATAATTCACCCCTCCACTTT
CASSSQGSYNSPLHF
>TRBJ1-1|TRBV28|few|NA
TGTGCCAGCAGTTTACTGAGCCCCCTGGACACTGAAGCTTTCTTT
CASSLLSPLDTEAFF
>TRBJ2-1|TRBV4-1|many|NA
TGCGCCAGCAGCAATCAGATCAATGAGCAGTTCTTC
CASSNQINEQFF
>TRBJ1-6|TRBV7-8|once|TRBD1
TGTGCCAGCAGCTCGGGACAGGGACCACCCCTCCACTTT
CASSSGQGPPLHF
>TRBJ2-5|TRBV5-4|NA|NA
TGTGCCAGCACCGAACGGGGGATTGAGACCCAGTACTTC
CASTERGIETQYF
>TRBJ2-3|TRBV19|few|NA
TGTGCCACGAGACAGGGCACAGATACGCAGTATTTT
CATRQGTDTQYF
>TRBJ1-1|TRBV19|NA|TRBD1
TGTGCCAGTATCCCGGACAGGCGGAACACTGAAGCTTTCTTT
CASIPDRRNTEAFF
>TRBJ2-2|TRBV2|NA|TRBD2
TGTGCCAGCAGTAAAGGACTAGCAGAGAACACCGGGGAGCTGTTTTTT
CASSKGLAENTGELFF
>TRBJ1-1|TRBV11-1|NA|NA
TGTGCCAGCAGCGTCCCAGGTACCTCCCGCGCGGCTTTCTTT
CASSVPGTSRAAFF
>TRBJ2-5|TRBV21-1|once|NA
TGTGCCAGCAGCAAAGCGCCCGGGGGGGCCAAGGAGACCCAGTACTTC
CASSKAPGGAKETQYF
>TRBJ1-1|TRBV5-5|NA|TRBD1
TGTGCCAGCAGCACCGGGACAGCTAGTACTATGAACACTGAAGCTTTCTTT
CASSTGTASTMNTEAFF
>TRBJ1-4|TRBV9|NA|TRBD1
TGTGCCAGCAGCCCCGGGACAGCCCCTGAAAAACTGTTTTTT
CASSPGTAPEKLFF